A selection of T cell receptor beta chains follows, all from one sample in a study of blood T cell repertoires in COVID-19. The assay was immunoSEQ multiplex PCR, and TCRdb's table has in-frame clones only and misses some. The profile covers about 150,000 clones, with around nine tenths appearing a single time and more than 2% taken by the ten largest. Specimen: peripheral blood. These receptors all come from a woman in her 70s with acute or convalescent COVID-19. The CDR3 runs from the conserved cysteine through the conserved F or W. Fields, in order: J gene, D gene, V gene, CDR3 protein. A D gene is named only where the DNA matches it firmly.

TRBJ1-1,TRBD1,TRBV6-2/TRBV6-3,CASSLRGRGYYVNTEAFF
TRBJ1-3,TRBD1,TRBV3-1/TRBV3-2,CASSPTGQRESTIYF
TRBJ1-4,.,TRBV18,CASSPGAIATNEKLFF
TRBJ1-2,TRBD1,TRBV27,CASSKNGQGRYTF
TRBJ1-4,TRBD1,TRBV6-5,CASSYSGGTNEKLFF
TRBJ2-5,TRBD2,TRBV6-1,CASSEATGGGQETQYF
TRBJ1-5,TRBD1,TRBV5-1,CASRRGTDQNQPQHF
TRBJ2-1,.,TRBV4-2,CASSQAEGLRNEQFF
TRBJ2-5,TRBD1,TRBV6-5,CASRGTGRSDQYF
TRBJ1-5,.,TRBV11-1,CASSLGAGQPQHF
TRBJ1-1,.,TRBV6-1,CASSEGGRGRMGHTEAFF
TRBJ2-2,.,TRBV15,CATSRVGVENTGELFF
TRBJ1-6,TRBD1,TRBV27,CASSYSDRANSPLHF
TRBJ2-2,.,TRBV4-2,CASSQDARAGELFF
TRBJ1-1,.,TRBV10-2,CASSDEGRTEAFF
TRBJ1-3,.,TRBV19,CASLGRGGPLVSGNTIYF
TRBJ2-7,TRBD1,TRBV20-1,CSASGGTGRPYEQYF
TRBJ2-7,TRBD2,TRBV18,CASSPPTGLAGEEQYF
TRBJ1-6,TRBD1,TRBV7-9,CASSAGTGINSPLHF
TRBJ1-5,TRBD1,TRBV7-8,CASSLEGRGSQPQHF
TRBJ1-6,.,TRBV19,CASRQETYNSPLHF
TRBJ2-3,TRBD2,TRBV19,CASSIGTSGAVDTQYF
TRBJ1-4,.,TRBV19,CASSIPVSDEKLFF
TRBJ1-4,.,TRBV5-1,CASSLRGAVGEKLFF
TRBJ1-1,.,TRBV5-1,CASSFQRQSEAFF
TRBJ1-1,.,TRBV7-3,CASSFPGAEAFF
TRBJ2-4,.,TRBV7-9,CASSPEQLAKNIQYF
TRBJ2-5,TRBD2,TRBV19,CASSMERGAGQETQYF
TRBJ1-6,.,TRBV27,CASSPRSYNSPLHF
TRBJ2-2,.,TRBV6-2/TRBV6-3,CASSRHNPGGHHTGELFF
TRBJ1-4,.,TRBV7-2,CASSLAGAGEKLFF
TRBJ2-1,.,TRBV10-3,CAISGNGGGSFYNEQFF
TRBJ2-2,.,TRBV4-2,CASSQERGFNTGELFF
TRBJ2-1,.,TRBV19,CASSTRLEGSEQFF
TRBJ1-5,.,TRBV7-2,CASSYSQTGPNQPQHF
TRBJ2-1,TRBD1,TRBV5-1,CASSKSAGGGEQFF
TRBJ2-3,.,TRBV6-1,CASSDFRRRPGSGLTDTQYF
TRBJ1-5,.,TRBV6-6,CASGREGDQPQHF
TRBJ1-4,.,TRBV5-6,CASSLASSGEKLFF
TRBJ1-5,.,TRBV7-9,CASSLDGQGSVPQHF
TRBJ2-1,TRBD2,TRBV19,CASRNQRGRGNEQFF
TRBJ1-2,TRBD1,TRBV5-6,CASRGQGWNYGYTF
TRBJ2-7,TRBD1,TRBV14,CASSPGTGTSNF
TRBJ1-1,.,TRBV7-2,CASSLGGGLYTEAFF
TRBJ1-2,TRBD1,TRBV6-5,CASSYRQGAIGYTF
TRBJ2-2,TRBD2,TRBV5-1,CASSSNGLAGANTGELFF
TRBJ1-2,.,TRBV7-9,CASSTHQVHPDYGYTF
TRBJ2-2,.,TRBV6-2/TRBV6-3,CASSYQQVGAGELFF
TRBJ1-5,.,TRBV5-3,CARSYGGGVHNQPQHF
TRBJ1-4,TRBD1,TRBV11-3,CASVVDRGQSANEKLFF
TRBJ2-5,.,TRBV27,CASSFEARRTQYF
TRBJ1-1,.,TRBV6-5,CASMTGTHREAFF
TRBJ1-5,.,TRBV19,CASSPVNQPQHF
TRBJ1-1,TRBD1,TRBV24-1,CATSGDSWEAFF
TRBJ2-5,.,TRBV9,CASSEGPGVGETQYF